This TCR beta chain was sequenced for a study of cytomegalovirus exposure and HLA in healthy donors. Study-level findings and limits: Presence/absence analyses treated sequencing depth as roughly uniform across donors.

This clone was observed a single time. Its specificity is unknown. Looked up from germline, CDR1 is MNHNS and CDR2 is SASEGT. This CDR3 region has 14 residues. V lost 6 bases and J lost 6; bases outside the gene matches: 8. This PCR relied on a set of 60 Vbeta primers and 13 Jbeta primers. Profiled with immunoSEQ multiplex PCR; TCRdb holds only in-frame clones, not every one. This table has 150,000 to 200,000 clones, roughly 87% appearing once. The sample taken for sequencing was PBMCs. The V gene is TRBV6-1, the J gene TRBJ2-1, with TRBD1 identical over 7 bases. The clonotype was recovered from a girl younger than two in good health and CMV-seronegative. The CDR3 DNA is TGTGCCAGCAGAACAGGGGCTAGTCTCAATGAGCAGTTCTTC. It translates to CASRTGASLNEQFF.